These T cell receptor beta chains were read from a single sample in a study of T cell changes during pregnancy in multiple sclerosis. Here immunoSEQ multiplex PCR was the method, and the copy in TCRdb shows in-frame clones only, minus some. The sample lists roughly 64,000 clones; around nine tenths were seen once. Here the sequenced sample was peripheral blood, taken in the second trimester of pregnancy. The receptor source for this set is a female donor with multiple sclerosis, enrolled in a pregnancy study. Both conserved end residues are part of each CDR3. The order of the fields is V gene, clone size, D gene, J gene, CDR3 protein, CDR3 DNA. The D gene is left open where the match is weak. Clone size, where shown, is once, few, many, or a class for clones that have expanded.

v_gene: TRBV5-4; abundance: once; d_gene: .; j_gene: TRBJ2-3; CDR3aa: CASSWGLEHTDTQYF; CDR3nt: TGTGCCAGCAGCTGGGGACTGGAGCACACAGATACGCAGTATTTT
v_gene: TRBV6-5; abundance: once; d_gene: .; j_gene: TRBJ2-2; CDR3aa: CASTWTANTGELFF; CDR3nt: TGTGCCAGCACCTGGACAGCGAACACCGGGGAGCTGTTTTTT
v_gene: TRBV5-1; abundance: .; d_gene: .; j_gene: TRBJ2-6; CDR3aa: CASSRDRPGANVLTF; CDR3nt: TGCGCCAGCAGCCGCGACAGGCCTGGGGCCAACGTCCTGACTTTC
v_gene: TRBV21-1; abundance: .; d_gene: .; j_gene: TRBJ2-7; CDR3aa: CASSKGLAGHSYEQYF; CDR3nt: TGTGCCAGCAGCAAAGGGCTAGCGGGCCACTCCTACGAGCAGTACTTC
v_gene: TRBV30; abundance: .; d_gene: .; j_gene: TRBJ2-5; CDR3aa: CAWSVRPSSIRETQYF; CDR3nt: TGTGCCTGGAGTGTTCGACCCAGTAGCATCCGGGAGACCCAGTACTTC
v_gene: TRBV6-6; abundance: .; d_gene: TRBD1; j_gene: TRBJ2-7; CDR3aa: CASSYSMGQFAEQYF; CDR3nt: TGTGCCAGCAGTTACTCGATGGGACAGTTCGCCGAGCAGTACTTC
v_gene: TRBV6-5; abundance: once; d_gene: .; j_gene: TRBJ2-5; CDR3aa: CASKETREREETQYF; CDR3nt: TGTGCCAGCAAGGAGACTCGGGAGAGGGAAGAGACCCAGTACTTC
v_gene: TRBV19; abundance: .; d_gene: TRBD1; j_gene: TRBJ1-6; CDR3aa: CASSWIDRGMNSPLHF; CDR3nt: TGTGCCAGTAGTTGGATTGACAGGGGGATGAATTCACCCCTCCACTTT
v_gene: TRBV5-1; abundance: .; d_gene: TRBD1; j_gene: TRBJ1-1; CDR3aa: CASSLLIPGQGINTEAFF; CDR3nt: TGCGCCAGCAGCTTGCTCATTCCGGGACAGGGGATTAACACTGAAGCTTTCTTT
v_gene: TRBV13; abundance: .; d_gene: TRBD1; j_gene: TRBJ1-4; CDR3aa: CASSFRGTGLNEKLFF; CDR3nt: TGTGCCAGCAGCTTCCGCGGGACAGGCCTTAATGAAAAACTGTTTTTT
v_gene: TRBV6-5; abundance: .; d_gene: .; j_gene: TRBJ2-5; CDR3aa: CASRNRQNQETQYF; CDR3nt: TGTGCCAGCAGGAATAGACAGAATCAAGAGACCCAGTACTTC
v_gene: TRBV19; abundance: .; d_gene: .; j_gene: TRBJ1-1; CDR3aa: CASSMTAEVIPNTEAFF; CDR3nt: TGTGCCAGTAGTATGACCGCCGAGGTTATACCGAACACTGAAGCTTTCTTT
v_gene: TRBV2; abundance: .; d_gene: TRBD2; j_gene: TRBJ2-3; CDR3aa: CASSPSGRDSDTQYF; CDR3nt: TGTGCCAGCAGTCCTAGCGGGAGGGACTCAGATACGCAGTATTTT
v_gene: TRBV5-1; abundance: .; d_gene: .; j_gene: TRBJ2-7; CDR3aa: CASSPSPGGGYEQYF; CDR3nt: TGCGCCAGCAGCCCCAGCCCCGGGGGAGGCTACGAGCAGTACTTC
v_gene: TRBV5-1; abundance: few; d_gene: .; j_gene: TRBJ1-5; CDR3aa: CASSSGGWPNQPQHF; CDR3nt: TGCGCCAGCAGCTCGGGAGGGTGGCCCAATCAGCCCCAGCATTTT
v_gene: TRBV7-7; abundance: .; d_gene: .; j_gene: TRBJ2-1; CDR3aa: CASSLGHTNEQFF; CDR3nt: TGTGCTAGCAGCTTAGGACACACCAATGAGCAGTTCTTC
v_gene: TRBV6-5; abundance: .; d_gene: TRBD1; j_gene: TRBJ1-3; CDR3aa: CASSSDRGSGNTIYF; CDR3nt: TGTGCCAGCAGTTCTGACAGGGGCTCTGGAAACACCATATATTTT
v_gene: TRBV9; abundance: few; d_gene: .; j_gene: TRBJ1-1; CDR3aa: CASSVGPLNTEAFF; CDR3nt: TGTGCCAGCAGCGTAGGGCCCCTGAACACTGAAGCTTTCTTT
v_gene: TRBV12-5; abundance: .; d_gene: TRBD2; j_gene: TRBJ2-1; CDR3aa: CASGLRTSGRGYNEQFF; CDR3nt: TGTGCTAGTGGTTTGCGTACTAGCGGGAGAGGGTACAATGAGCAGTTCTTC
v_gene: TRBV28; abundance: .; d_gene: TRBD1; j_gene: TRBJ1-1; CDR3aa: CASSQTGTGKAEAFF; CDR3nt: TGTGCCAGCAGCCAAACCGGGACAGGGAAGGCTGAAGCTTTCTTT